Below are 14 T cell receptor beta chains sequenced from a single sample in a study of T cell clones after liver transplantation. Generated by immunoSEQ multiplex PCR, the TCRdb table keeps only in-frame clones and is missing some. The data contain some 6,100 clones, 79% of them singletons. Here the sequenced sample was CD8+ T cells from blood, taken 24 months after liver transplant. These receptors were taken from a human patient who received a liver transplant. The graft donor may be the source of some T cells.

The chain uses TRBV10-2 and TRBJ2-7; no clear D. The CDR3 contains 11 residues. The germline V gene has CDR1 WSHSY and CDR2 SAAADI. The germline V and J ends were trimmed by 7 bases and 2 bases, with 6 bases remaining between them. This CDR3 reads CASKQAYEQYF. CDR3 nucleotide sequence: TGCGCCAGCAAGCAGGCCTACGAGCAGTACTTC.

This clone is a singleton in its sample. The chain is built from TRBV5-1 and TRBJ2-7; the D gene is possibly TRBD1 (5 bases). CDR3 length equals 12 residues. Trimming removed 4 bases at V and 5 bases at J, with 10 bases between. From germline, CDR1 is SGHRS and CDR2 YFSETQ. The CDR3 sequence is CASSGAQNEQYF. In nucleotides, the CDR3 is TGCGCCAGCAGCGGGGCCCAAAACGAGCAGTACTTC.

This clone was detected once. V gene TRBV27 combines with J gene TRBJ2-3; TRBD1 aligns across 8 bases. V lost 5 bases and J lost 2; bases outside the gene matches: 12. CDR3 length equals 17 residues. Germline CDR1 and CDR2: MNHEY and SMNVEV (reference sequence). The CDR3 is CASSGLRTGPLTDTQYF. The CDR3 coding sequence is TGTGCCAGCAGTGGCCTCCGGACAGGGCCGCTCACAGATACGCAGTATTTT.

This rearrangement joins TRBV5-1 to TRBJ2-5; D possibly uses TRBD1 or TRBD2 (6 bases each). Germline V CDR1 and CDR2: SGHRS, YFSETQ. The length of the CDR3 is 14 residues. The V and J ends lost 0 bases and 3 bases respectively, with 9 bases between them. As DNA, the CDR3 is TGCGCCAGCAGCTTGGAGGGGGGCAAAGAGACCCAGTACTTC. Its translation is CASSLEGGKETQYF. The whole variable domain, filled in from reference TRBV5-1 and TRBJ2-5, reads KAGVTQTPRYLIKTRGQQVTLSCSPISGHRSVSWYQQTPGQGLQFLFEYFSETQRNKGNFPGRFSGRQFSNSRSEMNVSTLELGDSALYLCASSLEGGKETQYFGPGTRLLVL.

The J gene is TRBJ2-7, the V gene TRBV29-1; the D is unclear. CDR1 and CDR2 from the germline V gene are SQVTM and ANQGSEA. The CDR3 length is 14 residues. V was trimmed by 0 bases and J by 1 base, leaving 10 bases between them. The CDR3 DNA reads as TGCAGCGTTGAAGATCGGCTAAAGTCCTACGAGCAGTACTTC. It encodes CSVEDRLKSYEQYF.

This clone was observed a single time. This chain uses TRBV30 with TRBJ1-5; D not resolved. The CDR3 contains 12 residues. The germline V and J ends were trimmed by 3 bases and 6 bases, with 9 bases remaining between them. Germline V gene data show CDR1 as GTSNPN and CDR2 as SVGIG (reference sequence). The CDR3 spells CAWSSQSQPQHF. CDR3 bases: TGTGCCTGGAGCTCGCAGAGTCAGCCCCAGCATTTT. Combining the CDR3 with reference TRBV30 and TRBJ1-5 gives the whole variable domain SQTIHQWPATLVQPVGSPLSLECTVEGTSNPNLYWYRQAAGRGLQLLFYSVGIGQISSEVPQNLSASRPQDRQFILSSKKLLLSDSGFYLCAWSSQSQPQHFGDGTRLSIL.

This clone was detected once. This chain uses TRBV5-1 with TRBJ2-1; 10 nucleotides line up with TRBD1. Losses at the gene ends were 5 bases for V and 4 bases for J; bases not matched to a gene: 6. Germline V gene lookup returns CDR1 SGHRS and CDR2 YFSETQ. The CDR3 is 15 amino acids. CDR3 coding DNA: TGCGCCAGCAGTTTGAGGGGACAGGGGTACAATGAGCAGTTCTTC. This translates into CASSLRGQGYNEQFF.

The chain couples TRBV25-1 to TRBJ2-3; tentatively, D is TRBD2 (5 bases). The CDR3 spans 11 residues. The germline gives CDR1 MGHDK, CDR2 SYGVNS. The V end lost 7 bases, the J end lost 5 bases, and 7 bases lay between the germline ends. As DNA, the CDR3 is TGTGCCAGCATTCGGGGAGATACGCAGTATTTT. It codes for CASIRGDTQYF.

This clone has a single count. V is TRBV27 and J is TRBJ2-1; TRBD1 agrees at 8 bases. The J segment lost 8 bases and the V segment lost 6 bases, leaving 6 bases of the junction unmatched. The CDR3 extends over 13 amino acids. Germline values: CDR1 MNHEY, CDR2 SMNVEV (reference sequence). The CDR3 region has the DNA TGTGCCAGCAGGGACAGGGCGTGGGATGAGCAGTTCTTC. Translated, it gives CASRDRAWDEQFF.

The chain is built from TRBV5-1 and TRBJ2-7; possibly TRBD2 for D (8 bases). The V and J ends lost 4 bases and 6 bases respectively, with 17 bases between them. Germline CDR1 SGHRS, CDR2 YFSETQ. The CDR3 runs 14 residues. The CDR3 is CASSTREGASEQYF. The CDR3 nucleotides read TGCGCCAGCAGCACTCGGGAGGGGGCGTCCGAGCAGTACTTC. The entire variable domain, with the rest obtained from reference TRBV5-1 and TRBJ2-7, is as follows: KAGVTQTPRYLIKTRGQQVTLSCSPISGHRSVSWYQQTPGQGLQFLFEYFSETQRNKGNFPGRFSGRQFSNSRSEMNVSTLELGDSALYLCASSTREGASEQYFGPGTRLTVT.

CDR3 sequence (DNA): TGTGCCAGCAGTTTAGAATGGATAGCGAACACCGGGGAGCTGTTTTTT. Encoded protein: CASSLEWIANTGELFF. The chain combines TRBV27 with TRBJ2-2; D gene ambiguous. CDR3 length: 16 residues. Germline V gene data show CDR1 as MNHEY and CDR2 as SMNVEV (reference sequence). V was cut by 2 bases and J by 0 bases, with 10 bases left in between.

The CDR3 is CASSSGNNQPQHF. CDR3 in DNA: TGTGCCAGTAGCTCAGGGAACAATCAGCCCCAGCATTTT. The genes are TRBV19 and TRBJ1-5; perhaps TRBD1 as D (5 bases). Germline V lookup: CDR1 LNHDA, CDR2 SQIVND (reference sequence). The CDR3 length is 13 residues. The V and J ends lost 6 bases and 3 bases respectively, with 9 bases between them.

The chain links TRBV25-1 to TRBJ1-2; tentative D call: TRBD1 (6 bases). The CDR3 covers 11 residues. Germline CDR1 reads MGHDK; CDR2 reads SYGVNS. Trimming left V 7 bases short and J 6 bases short, with 9 bases between. CDR3 coding DNA: TGTGCCAGCACCACAGGGAATGGCTACACCTTC. Translation: CASTTGNGYTF.

The chain combines TRBV27 with TRBJ2-2; weak D call: TRBD1 (5 bases). Looked up from germline, CDR1 is MNHEY and CDR2 is SMNVEV (reference sequence). This CDR3 comprises 14 residues. With 2 bases removed from V and 1 base from J, the gap between germline ends came to 5 bases. The CDR3 sequence: CASSLTGNTGELFF. DNA for the CDR3: TGTGCCAGCAGTTTAACAGGGAACACCGGGGAGCTGTTTTTT.